Below, one T cell receptor (beta chain) is given with its context. This sample was taken from a study of blood T cells in healthy people across ages. Whole-study context: Roughly one uniquely barcoded beta molecule per two T cells was captured.

The use of a sample-barcoded 5' primer and a J-beta primer mix characterized a second PCR of about 6 to 11 cycles. Template switching added a 12-random-nucleotide identifier to every cDNA molecule. One entry per CDR3 protein results from TCRdb running MiXCR on the 5' RACE reads. Of about 1.8 million distinct CDR3 sequences listed, roughly 52% are singletons. Input material: blood. The origin of this receptor is a woman aged 40 to 55 in good health.

The CDR3 loop is CASSMLGGYTF. CDR3 nucleotide sequence: TGTGCCAGCAGCATGCTCGGGGGCTACACCTTC. The rearrangement joins TRBV28 to TRBJ1-2; D is uncertain. Germline lookup yields CDR1 MDHEN and CDR2 SYDVKM. The V and J ends lost 6 bases and 8 bases respectively, with 10 bases between them. The CDR3 is 11 residues long.